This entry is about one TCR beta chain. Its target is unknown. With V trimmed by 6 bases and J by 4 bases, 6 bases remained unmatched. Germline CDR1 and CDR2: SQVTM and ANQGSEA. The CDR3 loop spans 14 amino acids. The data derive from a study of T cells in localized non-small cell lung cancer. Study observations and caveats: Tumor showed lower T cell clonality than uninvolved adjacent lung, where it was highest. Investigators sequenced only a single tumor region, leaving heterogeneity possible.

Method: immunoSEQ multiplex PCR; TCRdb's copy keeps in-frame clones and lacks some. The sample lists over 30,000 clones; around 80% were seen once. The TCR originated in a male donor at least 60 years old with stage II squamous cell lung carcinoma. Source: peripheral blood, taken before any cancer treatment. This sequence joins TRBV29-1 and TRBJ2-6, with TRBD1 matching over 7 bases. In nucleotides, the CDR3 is TGCAGCGTGCAAACAGGGGTGGGGGCCAACGTCCTGACTTTC. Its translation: CSVQTGVGANVLTF.